Included here is one TCR beta chain sequence, with context. The entry originates in a study of PD-L1 blockade in urothelial cancer. Overall study context: Most patients, about 85% of the roughly 30, were males with bladder-origin cancer.

Profiling relied on immunoSEQ multiplex PCR, and the TCRdb table lists in-frame clones only, not all of them. This sample has 30,000 or so clones, with roughly 80% found just once. The CDR3 is made up of 14 amino acids. V was cut by 2 bases and J by 4 bases, with 9 bases left in between. The germline gives CDR1 MGHDK, CDR2 SYGVNS. The sequences come from PBMCs, collected around atezolizumab (anti-PD-L1) treatment. This TCR was recovered from a man between 50 and 59 years old with urothelial cancer. The chain combines TRBV25-1 with TRBJ1-5; D remains unclear. DNA for the CDR3: TGTGCCAGCAGTGAAAACACGGGGAATCAGCCCCAGCATTTT. This encodes CASSENTGNQPQHF.